Each of the 19 T cell receptor beta chains below was sequenced from the same sample in a study of OX40 agonist ivuxolimab in advanced cancers. The repertoire was sequenced with immunoSEQ multiplex PCR; TCRdb's copy has only in-frame clones and lacks some. The sample consists of tens of thousands of clones, roughly 82% of them appearing once. Source: CD4+ or CD8+ T cells sorted from blood, taken in a trial of the OX40 agonist ivuxolimab. The receptors shown here come from an adult with an advanced solid tumor such as melanoma, head and neck, liver or kidney cancer.

The chain links TRBV6-6 to TRBJ1-6, with no clear D. The CDR3 has 15 residues. The ends were cut back, 6 bases at V and 0 bases at J, with 9 bases in the middle. Germline loops: CDR1 MNHNY, CDR2 SVGAGI (reference sequence). CDR3 sequence (DNA): TGTGCCAGCAGACAGATCAGCTCCTATAATTCACCCCTCCACTTT. Amino acids: CASRQISSYNSPLHF.

The chain carries TRBV23-1 and TRBJ1-2; TRBD1 aligns across 8 bases. TRBV23-1 is marked as an open reading frame, function uncertain. CDR3 length: 17 amino acids. The V gene end was trimmed by 0 bases and the J gene end by 3 bases; junction bases not matched to a gene: 9. CDR3 protein: CASSQSRQGARDYGYTF. DNA for the CDR3: TGCGCCAGCAGTCAATCCCGCCAGGGGGCGAGGGACTATGGCTACACCTTC.

The gene calls are TRBV25-1 and TRBJ2-7; D unclear. The length of the CDR3 is 16 residues. Trimming shortened V by 2 bases and J by 7 bases, and 21 bases separated the two germline ends. CDR1 and CDR2 (germline): MGHDK, SYGVNS. The CDR3 DNA reads as TGTGCCAGCAGTGAACCGACTTGGCCAGCCTACGGGGAGCAGTACTTC. Amino acids: CASSEPTWPAYGEQYF.

In this sample, this clone turned up once. The chain combines TRBV10-1 with TRBJ2-2; unclear D gene. There are 13 residues in the CDR3. CDR1 is WNHNN and CDR2 is SYGVQD in the germline V gene (reference sequence). Trimming cost V 5 bases and J 0 bases, with 4 bases left between them. As DNA, the CDR3 is TGCGCCAGCAGTTTATCGAACACCGGGGAGCTGTTTTTT. Protein sequence: CASSLSNTGELFF.

The gene calls are TRBV25-1 and TRBJ2-1; D is undetermined. The CDR3 spans 14 residues. V was trimmed by 7 bases and J by 7 bases, leaving 17 bases between them. Germline CDR1 is MGHDK and CDR2 is SYGVNS. The CDR3 loop is CASNSQQGMNEQFF. The CDR3 region has the DNA TGTGCCAGCAATTCCCAACAAGGTATGAATGAGCAGTTCTTC.

A note on this clone: A junction end diverges from the germline sequence, so it may reflect a read error. The sample contains more than one DNA sequence encoding this CDR3. Written as DNA, the CDR3 is TGTGCCAGCAGCCCGGTTGAGGGGGGGCCGGAGACCCAATACTTC. Translated, it gives CASSPVEGGPETQYF. This rearrangement joins TRBV5-8 to TRBJ2-5; D perhaps matches TRBD2 (7 bases). Germline loops: CDR1 SGHTS, CDR2 YDEGEE. This CDR3 contains 15 residues.

This clone is a singleton in its sample. The chain recombines TRBV10-1 with TRBJ2-3; 10 nucleotides line up with TRBD1. V lost 2 bases to trimming and J lost 1 base; unmatched junction nucleotides: 3. This CDR3 has 16 amino acids. The germline gives CDR1 WNHNN, CDR2 SYGVQD (reference sequence). CDR3: CASSERTGGRTDTQYF. The CDR3 DNA reads TGCGCCAGCAGTGAGAGGACAGGGGGACGCACAGATACGCAGTATTTT.

CDR3 sequence (DNA): TGTGCCAGCTCACCAGCGGCGAACACTGAAGCTTTCTTT. Translating it yields CASSPAANTEAFF. The chain employs TRBV18 and TRBJ1-1; D is uncertain. The germline CDR1 and CDR2 sequences are KGHSH and LQKENI. The CDR3 contains 13 residues. Trimming left V 2 bases short and J 1 base short, with 5 bases between. Looking up the rest from reference TRBV18 and TRBJ1-1 gives the full variable domain: NAGVMQNPRHLVRRRGQEARLRCSPMKGHSHVYWYRQLPEEGLKFMVYLQKENIIDESGMPKERFSAEFPKEGPSILRIQQVVRGDSAAYFCASSPAANTEAFFGQGTRLTVV.

This clone has just a few counts. The chain combines TRBV7-6 with TRBJ2-3; TRBD1 matches at 8 bases. Germline V CDR1 and CDR2: SGHVS, FNYEAQ. With 6 bases clipped from V and 1 base from J, the junction kept 3 bases outside the gene matches. There are 14 residues in the CDR3. This CDR3 is CASSSDRGTDTQYF. In DNA form, the CDR3 reads TGTGCCAGCAGTTCGGACAGGGGCACAGATACGCAGTATTTT.

This clone showed up just a few times. The CDR3 nucleotides read TGTGCCAGCAGCTTTAGTTGGGGGGCCACAGATACGCAGTATTTT. Its translation is CASSFSWGATDTQYF. V is TRBV13 and J is TRBJ2-3; D tentatively reads TRBD1 or TRBD2 (6 bases each). Germline CDR1 reads PRHDT; CDR2 reads FYEKMQ (reference sequence). V was clipped by 3 bases and J by 2 bases, with 12 bases between them. The CDR3 covers 15 residues.

The chain recombines TRBV19 with TRBJ1-6; 7 nucleotides align to TRBD1. The length of the CDR3 is 13 residues. Trimming cost V 9 bases and J 7 bases; bases outside gene matches: 6. The germline V gene has CDR1 LNHDA and CDR2 SQIVND (reference sequence). CDR3 bases: TGTGCCAGCCTGGGACAGAGAAATTCACCCCTCCACTTT. Translating it yields CASLGQRNSPLHF.

The chain uses TRBV6-5 and TRBJ1-1, with D possibly matching TRBD1 (5 bases). The CDR3 contains 15 residues. Trimming stripped 7 bases from V and 2 bases from J, with 17 bases between. Germline V gives CDR1 MNHEY, CDR2 SVGAGI. The CDR3 is CASTPPRGHNTEAFF. CDR3 DNA sequence: TGTGCCAGCACCCCCCCGCGGGGCCATAACACTGAAGCTTTCTTT.

The chain uses TRBV19 and TRBJ2-1; D is ambiguous. Germline CDR1 and CDR2: LNHDA and SQIVND (reference sequence). V lost 6 bases and J 0 bases, leaving 3 bases between the germline ends. The CDR3 length is 12 residues. CDR3 DNA: TGTGCCAGTAGGAACTCCTACAATGAGCAGTTCTTC. This encodes CASRNSYNEQFF.

The chain combines TRBV19 with TRBJ1-1; 7 bases are a match to TRBD1. This CDR3 is built from 14 residues. Germline CDR1 and CDR2: LNHDA and SQIVND (reference sequence). Trimming at V came to 8 bases and at J to 1 base, leaving 7 bases not matched to a gene. The DNA of the CDR3 is TGTGCCAGTGCGCGGGACAGAAGGAACACTGAAGCTTTCTTT. It is translated as CASARDRRNTEAFF.

The chain uses TRBV28 and TRBJ2-7, with D possibly being TRBD1 or TRBD2 (6 bases each). This CDR3 has 16 amino acids. CDR1 is MDHEN, CDR2 SYDVKM, per germline. The ends were cut back, 4 bases at V and 2 bases at J, with 18 bases in the middle. In DNA, the CDR3 is TGTGCCAGCAGTTCTGGGGTCGGGGGCCCGACCTACGAGCAGTACTTC. Protein product: CASSSGVGGPTYEQYF.

The chain joins TRBV7-3 to TRBJ2-2; D gene unclear. Per germline, CDR1 SGHTA and CDR2 FQGTGA. This CDR3 region has 14 residues. V gave up 5 bases and J gave up 2 bases, with 9 bases separating them. The CDR3 coding sequence is TGTGCCAGCAGCATCTTGACTAACACCGGGGAGCTGTTTTTT. Protein product: CASSILTNTGELFF.

This sequence joins TRBV2 and TRBJ1-2; possibly TRBD1 for D (5 bases). From germline, CDR1 is SNHLY and CDR2 FYNNEI. V lost 3 bases and J 2 bases, leaving 10 bases between the germline ends. This CDR3 is built from 14 residues. The CDR3 loop reads CASSEGLLNYGYTF. CDR3 coding DNA: TGTGCCAGCAGTGAGGGGCTTTTGAACTATGGCTACACCTTC.

The V and J genes are TRBV6-6 and TRBJ2-2, with 10 bases that match TRBD2. Trimming cost V 6 bases and J 5 bases; bases outside gene matches: 6. CDR3 length equals 15 residues. Germline V gene data show CDR1 as MNHNY and CDR2 as SVGAGI (reference sequence). The CDR3, as DNA: TGTGCCAGCAGCCAAGCGGGGGGGCTTACCGGGGAGCTGTTTTTT. Residues: CASSQAGGLTGELFF.

The chain joins TRBV30 to TRBJ1-5; no firm D call. Trimming cost V 1 base and J 3 bases, with 10 bases left between them. CDR3 length: 14 amino acids. Germline values: CDR1 GTSNPN, CDR2 SVGIG (reference sequence). Here the CDR3 DNA reads TGTGCCTGGAGTGATGCACAGAACAATCAGCCCCAGCATTTT. This gives the protein CAWSDAQNNQPQHF.